A selection of T cell receptor beta chains follows, all from one sample in a study of identical twins. TCRdb reanalysed the 5' RACE reads using MiXCR and keeps one entry per CDR3 protein. Of approximately 280,000 distinct CDR3 sequences detected, about 8.3% appear once; the ten largest clones hold around 2.1%. This sample was shared with a second study, whose subject was yellow fever vaccine responses in identical twins.

Sequencing input: memory (CD45RO+) T cells sorted from blood. The receptor source for this set is a young woman in good health. Each CDR3 is given with its conserved first and last residue.

j_call	v_call	cdr3_aa
TRBJ2-1	TRBV9	CASSVLSGNPNEQFF
TRBJ2-3	TRBV5-1	CASRPLGNLDTQYF
TRBJ2-4	TRBV25-1	CASSGSTGGGGIQYF
TRBJ2-1	TRBV29-1	CSVEDPRGEQFF
TRBJ2-7	TRBV27	CASRDTAGPYEQYF
TRBJ2-3	TRBV7-8	CASSLEGGWRLDTQYF
TRBJ1-2	TRBV12-3/TRBV12-4	CASRRGQGIRNYGYTF
TRBJ1-1	TRBV5-6	CASSLGRRSTEAFF
TRBJ2-7	TRBV28	CASSSSVEQYF
TRBJ2-2	TRBV15	CATSKLGQGNTGELFF
TRBJ1-2	TRBV12-3/TRBV12-4	CASTIWGGSHGYTF
TRBJ2-1	TRBV27	CASSPIRLAGVKEFF
TRBJ2-1	TRBV18	CASSPFPYYNEQFF
TRBJ1-1	TRBV5-5	CASSRFTGNTEAFF
TRBJ2-1	TRBV21-1	CASRRHEQFF
TRBJ1-6	TRBV5-1	CASSRDGFNNSPLHF
TRBJ2-1	TRBV6-1	CASKTSNRLFGNEQFF
TRBJ2-1	TRBV6-1	CASTPGTGSNEQFF
TRBJ1-5	TRBV10-2	CASSESFAQPQHF
TRBJ2-4	TRBV4-1	CASSQGDGYIQYF
TRBJ2-1	TRBV27	CASSFRVVDRAHNEQFF
TRBJ2-2	TRBV7-8	CASSLPSGTTAGELFF
TRBJ1-6	TRBV7-3	CASSLTGTNSSPLHF
TRBJ2-1	TRBV12-3/TRBV12-4	CASSFGGFSYNEQFF
TRBJ2-7	TRBV12-5	CASGPAGAYEQYF
TRBJ1-2	TRBV3-1	CASSQGRADGYTF
TRBJ2-3	TRBV5-6	CASSLIQLDYTDTQYF
TRBJ1-5	TRBV6-1	CASRGDQVSNQPQHF
TRBJ1-2	TRBV9	CASSVNGGGYTF
TRBJ2-3	TRBV6-1	CASSLALAGPSDTQYF
TRBJ1-6	TRBV10-1	CASSAGVNSPLHF
TRBJ2-1	TRBV9	CASSVVGRSSYNEQFF
TRBJ2-3	TRBV5-6	CASSLSGLEDTQYF
TRBJ1-5	TRBV7-9	CASSLDGGAAQPQHF
TRBJ2-2	TRBV6-1	CASTENLNTGELFF
TRBJ2-1	TRBV24-1	CATSDSTVLGQFF
TRBJ1-5	TRBV10-3	CATRDFGDQPQHF
TRBJ2-3	TRBV12-3/TRBV12-4	CASSPGTAADTQYF
TRBJ2-1	TRBV20-1	CSARDRSGRALNEQFF
TRBJ2-1	TRBV11-2	CASSLDRSGSVYNEQFF
TRBJ2-5	TRBV29-1	CSVKAGVRETQYF
TRBJ2-5	TRBV3-1	CASSQDVAQETQYF
TRBJ1-6	TRBV14	CASSQDTLPVSPLHF
TRBJ2-1	TRBV15	CATSRDPNRGLFF
TRBJ2-2	TRBV24-1	CATSDPGKTGELFF
TRBJ2-1	TRBV19	CASSIVQGGSYNEQFF